Shown below are 11 T cell receptor beta chains from a single sample sequenced in a study of regulatory T cells in long-lasting Graves disease. Construction of the TCR beta libraries employed iRepertoire HTBI primers in conjunction with Arm-PCR of CDR3 regions. TCRdb reprocessed the multiplex PCR reads with MiXCR, giving one entry per CDR3 protein. The sample carries about 460,000 distinct CDR3 sequences, 22% recorded once. Time point noted: persistent/refractory GD, antithyroid drugs over 5 years with positive TRAb. The authors made the TCR library using RNA they extracted from PBMCs. This material consisted of peripheral blood mononuclear cells (PBMCs), taken when the disease was refractory, from a patient treated with antithyroid drugs. The receptors come from a female donor with Graves disease.

The genes are TRBV19 and TRBJ1-1, with D unclear. Deletions cut 2 bases from V and 1 base from J, with 17 bases between. The CDR3 spans 17 residues. Germline V gene sequence: CDR1 LNHDA, CDR2 SQIVND (reference sequence). The CDR3 coding sequence is TGTGCCAGTAGTATATGGCGCCAATCGGAATCGAACACTGAAGCTTTCTTT. Translating it yields CASSIWRQSESNTEAFF.

This clonotype has ten or more counts. V gene TRBV28 combines with J gene TRBJ2-5; D gene ambiguous. The CDR3 contains 12 residues. Germline CDR1 MDHEN, CDR2 SYDVKM. V was cut by 6 bases and J by 0 bases, with 5 bases left in between. CDR3 in amino acids: CASRGNQETQYF. CDR3 coding DNA: TGTGCCAGCAGGGGCAACCAAGAGACCCAGTACTTC.

The chain uses TRBV11-3 and TRBJ2-2; tentatively, D is TRBD2 (5 bases). The CDR3 runs 14 residues. V shed 5 bases and J shed 1 base, with 8 bases lying between them. Germline V gives CDR1 SGHNT, CDR2 YENEEA. Written as DNA, the CDR3 is TGTGCCAGCAGCCGGACTGTGAACACCGGGGAGCTGTTTTTT. This sequence encodes CASSRTVNTGELFF.

In its sample, this clonotype was seen many times. The V and J genes are TRBV11-2 and TRBJ2-7, with TRBD2 matching over 8 bases. The V gene's germline CDR1 is SGHAT and CDR2 FQNNGV. V lost 5 bases, J lost 6 bases, and 9 bases stayed unmatched. The CDR3 consists of 14 residues. CDR3: CASSPGWTSSEQYF. The CDR3 DNA sequence: TGTGCCAGCAGCCCAGGGTGGACTAGCTCCGAGCAGTACTTC.

This clonotype was counted a few times. The rearrangement joins TRBV6-2 or TRBV6-3 to TRBJ1-6; 10 nucleotides agree with TRBD1. The trim removed 0 bases at V and 8 bases at J, leaving 1 base unmatched. The CDR3 spans 15 residues. Germline loops: CDR1 MNHEY, CDR2 SVGEGT. The chain's CDR3 is CASSYSGQGYSPLHF. In DNA, the CDR3 is TGTGCCAGCAGTTACTCGGGACAGGGGTATTCACCCCTCCACTTT.

This clonotype was counted ten times or more. This chain connects TRBV28 to TRBJ2-1; 10 positions agree with TRBD1. Germline CDR1 is MDHEN and CDR2 is SYDVKM. Trimming removed 6 bases from V and 7 bases from J; junction bases left unmatched: 12. The CDR3 length is 16 residues. CDR3 sequence reads: CASSAPRQGAGNEQFF. CDR3 coding DNA: TGTGCCAGCAGCGCCCCCCGACAGGGGGCAGGGAATGAGCAGTTCTTC.

Turning to this clonotype: Since a much larger clone is just one base distant, this may be a read error. This sequence joins TRBV28 and TRBJ1-5; no clear D. V lost 1 base to trimming and J lost 5 bases, with 18 bases between them. There are 17 residues in the CDR3. Per germline, CDR1 MDHEN and CDR2 SYDVKM. The CDR3 sequence is CASSLSALRVLDQPQHF. The CDR3 DNA reads as TGTGCCAGCAGTTTATCAGCACTTCGGGTCCTTGATCAGCCCCAGCATTTT.

J is TRBJ1-1 and V is TRBV11-2; D gene unclear. Germline V CDR1 and CDR2: SGHAT, FQNNGV. Trimming cost V 1 base and J 10 bases, with 13 bases left between them. The CDR3 extends over 13 amino acids. The CDR3 DNA reads as TGTGCCAGCAGCTTAGTAGGAGATCCGAGAGCTTTCTTT. Protein product: CASSLVGDPRAFF.

The table lists this clonotype with many counts. The chain combines TRBV6-2 or TRBV6-3 with TRBJ1-1; possible D gene TRBD1, 5 bases. Germline CDR1 MNHEY, CDR2 SVGEGT. V lost 9 bases and J 4 bases, leaving 15 bases between the germline ends. The CDR3 contains 13 residues. The CDR3 sequence: CASRNGGGTEAFF. The CDR3 region has the DNA TGTGCCAGTCGGAACGGGGGTGGCACTGAAGCTTTCTTT.

The chain has TRBV12-3 or TRBV12-4 and TRBJ1-6, with D hard to call. The length of the CDR3 is 13 residues. Trimming pared 2 bases from V and 10 bases from J, leaving 9 bases between. CDR3 sequence reads: CASSLRSRSPLHF. The CDR3 nucleotides read TGTGCCAGCAGTTTACGATCGCGGTCACCCCTCCACTTT.

The CDR3 sequence is CASSFGALSSYEQYF. CDR3 nucleotides: TGTGCCAGCAGCTTCGGGGCCCTCAGCTCCTACGAGCAGTACTTC. The rearrangement links TRBV7-9 to TRBJ2-7, with D perhaps assigned TRBD1 or TRBD2 (5 bases each). From germline, CDR1 is SEHNR and CDR2 FQNEAQ (reference sequence). The CDR3 sequence is 15 residues long. V was trimmed by 3 bases and J by 0 bases, leaving 12 bases between them.